This T cell receptor (beta chain) comes out of a study of T cell responses to AZD1222 COVID-19 vaccine. Whole-study findings and limits: Spike-specific TCR depth and breadth grew after two AZD1222 doses. Donors were chiefly white British, with a greater number of females, and clonal diversity was perhaps underestimated. Of the AZD1222 recipients, only 5 or 6 were seropositive at baseline.

With V trimmed by 2 bases and J by 6 bases, 6 bases remained unmatched. Germline CDR1 reads SGHVS; CDR2 reads FNYEAQ. This CDR3 has 15 residues. Using immunoSEQ multiplex PCR, the repertoire was profiled, and TCRdb retains in-frame clones only, with some absent. The sample has tens of thousands of clones, about nine tenths seen once. Note on this clone: Its antigen is undetermined.

The source material was peripheral blood, sampled on day 0 of AZD1222 vaccination. The sequence was collected from an adult in good health. The J gene is TRBJ2-3, the V gene TRBV7-6; 9 bases fit TRBD1. The DNA of the CDR3 is TGTGCCAGCAGCTTAATCGGGACAGGGCGCGATACGCAGTATTTT. Protein sequence: CASSLIGTGRDTQYF.